The rows below give T cell receptor beta chains drawn from one sample of a study of shared clonotypes between healthy human individuals. Data came from immunoSEQ multiplex PCR; TCRdb stores just in-frame clones and leaves some out. The data show around 600,000 clones, less than 98% seen once. Sample: naive CD4+ T cells sorted from blood. All receptors derive from a woman in her 30s in good health. Each CDR3 is given with its conserved first and last residue. The order of the fields is V gene, J gene, D gene, clone size, CDR3 DNA, CDR3 protein. D genes are given only for firm matches. Only part of the rows carry a size: once, few, many, or a class if the clone is expanded.

TRBV15	TRBJ2-2	.	.	TGTGCCACCAGCAGAGATTGGAACACCGGGGAGCTGTTTTTT	CATSRDWNTGELFF
TRBV6-5	TRBJ1-2	.	.	TGTGCCAGCAGTTACCGTCAGGGAAACTATGGCTACACCTTC	CASSYRQGNYGYTF
TRBV18	TRBJ2-1	TRBD1	.	TGTGCCAGCTCACCGAACAGGGGAAATCATGAGCAGTTCTTC	CASSPNRGNHEQFF
TRBV6-5	TRBJ2-7	TRBD2	.	TGTGCCAGCAGTCCCCGGGTAGCGGGAAGGGAGCAGTACTTC	CASSPRVAGREQYF
TRBV5-8	TRBJ2-6	TRBD1	.	TGTGCCAGCAGCTCTCCTCCGGGACAGGGGCACGGGGCCAACGTCCTGACTTTC	CASSSPPGQGHGANVLTF
TRBV10-3	TRBJ2-5	.	.	TGTGCCATCAGTGAACGGGGAGAGACCCAGTACTTC	CAISERGETQYF
TRBV5-1	TRBJ1-2	TRBD1	once	TGCGCCAGCAGCTTGGGATCCACCGGGACAGGGGGCAGCGGCTACACCTTC	CASSLGSTGTGGSGYTF
TRBV15	TRBJ2-1	.	.	TGTGCCACGGCCGGAGTGGGGGCCTCCTACAATGAGCAGTTCTTC	CATAGVGASYNEQFF
TRBV12-2	TRBJ2-7	.	once	TGTGCAAGTCGCTTATTCATGGACGGAGCCTACGAGCAGTACTTC	CASRLFMDGAYEQYF
TRBV7-6	TRBJ2-5	TRBD2	.	TGTGCCAGCAGCACCAGACTAGCTAAAGAGACCCAGTACTTC	CASSTRLAKETQYF
TRBV7-9	TRBJ2-3	.	once	TGTGCCAGCAGCTTAGGGGGGGCAGATACGCAGTATTTT	CASSLGGADTQYF
TRBV6-1	TRBJ1-2	TRBD1	.	TGTGCCAGCAGTGGAACCGGGACAGGGGGCGTCTATGGCTACACCTTC	CASSGTGTGGVYGYTF
TRBV10-3	TRBJ2-3	.	.	TGTGCCATCAGTGGACCAAATAGCACAGATACGCAGTATTTT	CAISGPNSTDTQYF
TRBV5-4	TRBJ1-2	TRBD1	.	TGTGCCAGCAGGACCACAGGGGCGAAGGGCTACACCTTC	CASRTTGAKGYTF
TRBV7-7	TRBJ2-1	TRBD2	.	TGTGCCAGCAGCCCGGGACTAGCGGGAGCTGGGAATGAGCAGTTCTTC	CASSPGLAGAGNEQFF
TRBV18	TRBJ1-2	.	.	TGTGCCAGCTCACCACACCCACAGAGAGGAGGAGGCTACACCTTC	CASSPHPQRGGGYTF
TRBV11-2	TRBJ2-1	TRBD2	.	TGTGCCAGCAGCCCAAAAGCGGGGCTGGGTCTAGCAGCCTACAATGAGCAGTTCTTC	CASSPKAGLGLAAYNEQFF
TRBV5-1	TRBJ1-1	.	.	TGCGCCAGCAGGCTACAGGGACAGAACACTGAAGCTTTCTTT	CASRLQGQNTEAFF
TRBV19	TRBJ2-7	TRBD1	once	TGTGCCAGTAGTATAAAGACAGGGGCAACCTACGAGCAGTACTTC	CASSIKTGATYEQYF
TRBV4-1	TRBJ2-2	TRBD1	.	TGCGCCAGCAGCTGGGACAGTCTCACCGGGGAGCTGTTTTTT	CASSWDSLTGELFF
TRBV28	TRBJ2-7	.	.	TGTGCCAGCACTATGGCCGGGAAGGCCTACGAGCAGTACTTC	CASTMAGKAYEQYF
TRBV6-5	TRBJ2-3	TRBD2	.	TGTGCCAGCGCTACTAGCGCCCGCACAGATACGCAGTATTTT	CASATSARTDTQYF
TRBV10-2	TRBJ1-6	.	.	TGCGCCAGCAGCGAAAGTCCCGTCCCCGCCCTCCACTTT	CASSESPVPALHF
TRBV5-1	TRBJ2-5	TRBD2	once	TGCGCCAGCAGCTCGGGACTAGCGGGAGAAGAGACCCAGTACTTC	CASSSGLAGEETQYF
TRBV5-1	TRBJ2-5	.	.	TGCGCCAGCAGCGACCCCCGGGGGCCCCAAGAGACCCAGTACTTC	CASSDPRGPQETQYF
TRBV28	TRBJ1-2	TRBD1	.	TGTGCCAGCAGCTCAGGACAGGGGGCTTACGGGGTGGATGGCTACACCTTC	CASSSGQGAYGVDGYTF
TRBV12-5	TRBJ1-5	.	.	TGTGCTAGTGGTTTGGTGATTTTGGGCTGCTTGGTGGTGGGTGGGACCGCTAGCAATCAGCCCCAGCATTTT	CASGLVILGCLVVGGTASNQPQHF
TRBV19	TRBJ2-1	TRBD2	.	TGTGCCAGTAGTATGGTTTTTTCTCTTTCGGGAGGGTACCCAAACTCCTACAATGAGCAGTTCTTC	CASSMVFSLSGGYPNSYNEQFF
TRBV5-6	TRBJ2-7	.	.	TGTGCCAGCAGCCTGCTAGGGGTGGGTTCCTACGAGCAGTACTTC	CASSLLGVGSYEQYF
TRBV5-1	TRBJ1-1	.	.	TGCGCCAGCAGCTTCATTGAGGGCACTGAAGCTTTCTTT	CASSFIEGTEAFF
TRBV27	TRBJ2-3	.	.	TGTGCCAGCAGCTTAGCGGTTAGCACAGATACGCAGTATTTT	CASSLAVSTDTQYF
TRBV6-5	TRBJ1-4	TRBD1	.	TGTGCCAGCAGGGCGGGACAGGGGGCGCGGAAACTGTTTTTT	CASRAGQGARKLFF
TRBV5-5	TRBJ2-7	TRBD2	.	TGTGCCAGCAGCTTGGCCCTGACTAGCGGGAGGGAATCCTACGAGCAGTACTTC	CASSLALTSGRESYEQYF
TRBV29-1	TRBJ1-3	.	.	TGCAGCGTTGAAGCAGGGAGAAGCTCTGGAAACACCATATATTTT	CSVEAGRSSGNTIYF
TRBV6-1	TRBJ2-7	.	.	TGTGCCAGTTCATGGGATTCGGTCTACGAGCAGTACTTC	CASSWDSVYEQYF
TRBV27	TRBJ2-7	TRBD1	.	TGTGCCACCCTGGGACAGGGATACGAGCAGTACTTC	CATLGQGYEQYF
TRBV20-1	TRBJ1-2	.	.	TGCAGTGCTAGCCCCGACTATGGCTACACCTTC	CSASPDYGYTF
TRBV4-2	TRBJ1-4	.	.	TGTGCCAGCAGCCAAGTTAGCGCCACCCCCGAAAAACTGTTTTTT	CASSQVSATPEKLFF
TRBV28	TRBJ2-2	.	.	TGTGCCAGCAGTTTCCCCGCGAACACCGGGGAGCTGTTTTTT	CASSFPANTGELFF
TRBV28	TRBJ1-2	TRBD1	.	TGTGCCAGCACCCCACAGTGGCAGGGGGCGCATGGTGGCTACACCTTC	CASTPQWQGAHGGYTF
TRBV28	TRBJ2-1	TRBD2	.	TGTGCCAGCAGGGTTAGCGGGAGAATTTACAATGAGCAGTTCTTC	CASRVSGRIYNEQFF
TRBV28	TRBJ2-3	TRBD2	.	TGTGCCAGCAGTTTCAGACCGGGACTACCAGATACGCAGTATTTT	CASSFRPGLPDTQYF
TRBV5-1	TRBJ2-3	TRBD2	few	TGCGCCAGCAGCTTGGGGGACTACACAGATACGCAGTATTTT	CASSLGDYTDTQYF
TRBV2	TRBJ2-7	TRBD1	.	TGTGCCAGCAGAGCTACAGGGGTGGGGGAGCAGTACTTC	CASRATGVGEQYF
TRBV5-1	TRBJ1-2	.	.	TGCGCCAGCAGCTCGACAGACTATGGCTACACCTTC	CASSSTDYGYTF
TRBV10-1	TRBJ2-5	.	.	TGCGCCAGCAGCCCCGGACAGTTTTATGAGACCCAGTACTTC	CASSPGQFYETQYF
TRBV4-1	TRBJ2-7	.	.	TGCGCCAGCAGCCAAGGTTGGGGGGATGAGGTCTACGAGCAGTACTTC	CASSQGWGDEVYEQYF
TRBV11-2	TRBJ2-7	.	.	TGTGCCAGCACCCCGCGGCACGGAACCTACGAGCAGTACTTC	CASTPRHGTYEQYF
TRBV6-4	TRBJ2-3	.	.	TGTGCCAGCAGTGACAGCCGGCCCTGGGTAGTAGATACGCAGTATTTT	CASSDSRPWVVDTQYF
TRBV19	TRBJ2-1	TRBD1	.	TGTGCCAGTAGTACAGCCCCGGGACAGGGGGGGTGGGGCTACAATGAGCAGTTCTTC	CASSTAPGQGGWGYNEQFF
TRBV7-9	TRBJ2-2	.	.	TGTGCCAGCAGGCCCCGGGGCCAGGCTTCGAACACCGGGGAGCTGTTTTTT	CASRPRGQASNTGELFF